One T cell receptor (beta chain) is described in this entry. Its antigen is as yet unknown. From RNA transcripts, TCR beta CDR3 regions were amplified. HTBI primers were the set used in a first-round RT-PCR of the TCR CDR3. TCRdb re-analysed the multiplex PCR reads in MiXCR, keeping a single row per CDR3 protein. Of more than 450,000 distinct CDR3 sequences listed, roughly 21% were seen once; the top ten hold 45% to 50%. The data belong to a study of T cells in Graves' hyperthyroidism and ophthalmopathy. Study details: Peripheral blood was secured at the point of initial diagnosis, before any treatment.

Study-level results: Stable hyperthyroidism was separated from ophthalmopathy by a model based on 13 V-J features.

CDR3 size: 13 residues. V was clipped by 3 bases and J by 7 bases, with 10 bases between them. Germline CDR1 is KGHSH and CDR2 is LQKENI. Researchers barred patients who had uncontrolled infection, other autoimmune disease, pregnancy or lactation. This clonotype originated in a man in his forties with Graves' ophthalmopathy. The source material was blood. The J gene is TRBJ2-1, the V gene TRBV18, with no clear D. CDR3 in DNA: TGTGCCAGCTCACCGGGATTCTCGAATGAGCAGTTCTTC. Translating gives CASSPGFSNEQFF.